Each of the 25 T cell receptor delta chains below was sequenced from the same sample in a study of delta chains in infants with herpesvirus infections (TCRdb year 2023). Library creation used RT-PCR. Sequencing was performed on an Illumina MiSeq. To generate TCR cDNA, RNA from PBMC was reverse transcribed using SuperScript II together with primers specific for the gamma chain and the delta chain. TCRdb recomputed clones from the public reads with CATT; identical DNA rows were then combined. This sample comprises over a hundred delta-chain clones, about 64% of them detected only once. 70% to 90% of the sample is taken by the ten largest. Sequenced here: peripheral blood, sampled at time point 1 of longitudinal follow-up. These receptors were collected from a human donor who was a Ugandan infant, either HIV-exposed or HIV-unexposed (not recorded which).

This clone appeared a few times. One base separates it from a far larger clone, so it is likely a read error. Other nucleotide sequences from this sample produce the same CDR3. V is TRDV2 and J is TRDJ3; 13 bases map to TRDD3. The CDR3 runs 20 residues. CDR1 and CDR2 (germline): GEAIGNYY, EKD. The V gene end was trimmed by 4 bases and the J gene end by 2 bases; junction bases not matched to a gene: 10. For the CDR3, the DNA is TGTGCCTGTGATGGCTTACTGGGGGATACGCGGACCTGGGACACCCGACAGATGTTTTTC. It translates to CACDGLLGDTRTWDTRQMFF.

This clone ranks as large. Additional DNA sequences in this sample encode the identical CDR3. The V and J genes are TRDV1 and TRDJ1; 8 bases agree with TRDD3. Germline trimming cut 8 bases from V and 7 bases from J; bases unmatched to any gene: 18. The CDR3 runs 16 residues. Per germline, CDR1 TSWWSYY and CDR2 QGS. CDR3 sequence (DNA): TGTGCTCTTTCACAAGATATTATCGGGGATACTGGTAAACTCATCTTT. Translation gives CALSQDIIGDTGKLIF.

This clone is labeled as hyperexpanded. CDR3 loop: CALGELCFGGDTPDKLIF. CDR3 nucleotide sequence: TGTGCTCTTGGGGAACTATGCTTCGGCGGGGATACGCCCGATAAACTCATCTTT. This chain uses TRDV1 with TRDJ1; TRDD3 aligns across 9 bases. The length of the CDR3 is 18 residues. J lost 3 bases, V lost 0 bases, and 11 bases had no gene match. The germline CDR1 and CDR2 sequences are TSWWSYY and QGS.

Concerning this clone itself: A far larger clone is one nucleotide away, so this likely arose from a read error. The same CDR3 also results from other DNA sequences found in this sample. This chain joins TRDV2 and TRDJ3, with TRDD3 identical over 13 bases. The CDR3 length is 20 residues. Germline CDR1 reads GEAIGNYY; CDR2 reads EKD. CDR3: CACDGLLGDTRTWDTRQMFF. In DNA, the CDR3 is TGTGCCTGTGACGGCTTACTGGGGGATACGCGGACCTGGGACACCCGGCAGATGTTTTTC.

As for this clone: This likely came from a read error, as a far larger clone is one base away. The CDR3 sequence: CALGETLRPVLGDTIEDKLIF. The CDR3 nucleotides read TGTGCTCTTGGGGAAACCCTCCGACCAGTACTGGGGGATACCATTGAGGATAAACTCATCTTT. The chain joins TRDV1 to TRDJ1, with 12 bases that match TRDD3. Germline CDR1 reads TSWWSYY; CDR2 reads QGS. The CDR3 loop spans 21 amino acids. V lost 2 bases to trimming and J lost 5 bases; unmatched junction nucleotides: 21.

This clone has a handful of counts. This chain connects TRDV3 to TRDJ1; D not resolved. In germline, CDR1 is TVYSNPD, CDR2 GDNSRS (reference sequence). This CDR3 has 15 amino acids. The V end lost 0 bases, the J end lost 0 bases, and 14 bases lay between the germline ends. Here the CDR3 DNA reads TGTGCCTTTAGACCCAATACCGGCAACACCGATAAACTCATCTTT. It encodes CAFRPNTGNTDKLIF.

As concerns this clone: A read error is the likely source, as a far larger clone sits one nucleotide away. Additional DNA sequences in this sample encode the identical CDR3. The chain combines TRDV1 with TRDJ1, with 7 bases lining up with TRDD3. The V and J ends lost 9 bases and 4 bases, in that order; junction bases with no gene match: 8. This CDR3 has 13 amino acids. CDR1 is TSWWSYY and CDR2 is QGS in the germline V gene. The CDR3 nucleotides are TGTGCTCTAAATCGGGGATATGTCGATAAACTCATCTTT. This translates into CALNRGYVDKLIF.

As regards this clone: The amino acid sequence in TCRdb belongs to a much larger clone and departs from this DNA's translation at residue 12, likely a sequencing read error; the sequence shown is translated from the DNA. The chain recombines TRDV2 with TRDJ3; TRDD3 agrees at 13 bases. V dropped 3 bases and J dropped 2; count of bases not matched to a gene: 9. Looked up from germline, CDR1 is GEAIGNYY and CDR2 is EKD. This CDR3 is built from 20 residues. CDR3 nucleotides: TGTGCCTGTGACGGCTTACTGGGGGATACGCGGGCCTGGGACACCCGACAGATGTTTTTC. Its protein is CACDGLLGDTRAWDTRQMFF.

By proportion, this clone is large (0.1 to 1%). The chain carries TRDV1 and TRDJ1; D not certain. Trimming left V 5 bases short and J 5 bases short, with 18 bases between. Germline V gene sequence: CDR1 TSWWSYY, CDR2 QGS. This CDR3 spans 15 amino acids. CDR3 DNA: TGTGCTCTTGGGAACGGAATCTATAAGGGAGATAAACTCATCTTT. This gives the protein CALGNGIYKGDKLIF.

This clone was seen more than once but under ten times. The V call is TRDV1, the J call TRDJ1; 8 bases are shared with TRDD3. After removal of 5 bases from V and 2 bases from J, the junction contained 16 bases not matched to a gene. Per the germline V gene, CDR1 is TSWWSYY and CDR2 is QGS. The CDR3 is 18 residues long. The CDR3 loop reads CALGKRGTGILWTDKLIF. The CDR3 region has the DNA TGTGCTCTTGGGAAACGGGGTACGGGGATACTCTGGACCGATAAACTCATCTTT.

Notes on this clone: The protein recorded in TCRdb matches a much larger clone and deviates from this DNA's translation at residue 18, suggesting a read error; the protein here is obtained by translating the DNA. This chain uses TRDV2 with TRDJ3; 13 bases fit TRDD3. This CDR3 is 20 amino acids long. Germline CDR1 reads GEAIGNYY; CDR2 reads EKD. The CDR3 coding sequence is TGTGCCTGTGACGGCTTACTGGGGGATACGCGGACCTGGGACACCCGACAGACGTTTTTC. Its translation is CACDGLLGDTRTWDTRQTFF.

In its sample, this clone is large. The gene calls are TRDV2 and TRDJ1; tentatively, D is TRDD3 (6 bases). This CDR3 region has 13 residues. CDR1 and CDR2 (germline): GEAIGNYY, EKD. The germline V and J ends were trimmed by 0 bases and 2 bases, with 6 bases remaining between them. The CDR3 DNA reads as TGTGCCTGTGACACCTGGGGGACCGATAAACTCATCTTT. This sequence encodes CACDTWGTDKLIF.

This clone ranks as hyperexpanded (1% or more). The chain carries TRDV2 and TRDJ1; TRDD3 aligns across 7 bases. The ends lost 7 bases at V and 1 base at J; junction bases unmatched: 8. Germline V lookup: CDR1 GEAIGNYY, CDR2 EKD. The CDR3 is made up of 14 amino acids. CDR3 in DNA: TGTGCCTGGAGTACTGGGGATCTCACCGATAAACTCATCTTT. This codes for CAWSTGDLTDKLIF.

The rearrangement links TRDV2 to TRDJ1, with 8 bases lining up with TRDD3. V lost 4 bases, J lost 0 bases, and 24 bases stayed unmatched. The CDR3 is 21 amino acids. The V gene's germline CDR1 is GEAIGNYY and CDR2 EKD. The chain's CDR3 is CACEKLGGDPGPDQYTDKLIF. CDR3 in DNA: TGTGCCTGTGAAAAACTGGGGGGAGACCCGGGACCAGACCAGTACACCGATAAACTCATCTTT.

This clone has only a few counts. A far bigger clonotype differs at one base, so this is likely a read error. The chain uses TRDV1 and TRDJ1; D is unclear. CDR1 is TSWWSYY and CDR2 is QGS in the germline V gene. V was shortened by 1 base and J by 3 bases, with 12 bases between the two germline ends. CDR3 length equals 15 residues. The CDR3 sequence: CALGERPCWADKLIF. The CDR3, as DNA: TGTGCTCTTGGGGAACGTCCCTGTTGGGCCGATAAACTCATCTTT.

With regard to this clone: TCRdb assigns this DNA the protein of a much larger clone, which departs from its translation at residue 5; this likely reflects a read error, and the protein shown comes from translating the DNA. The chain has TRDV2 and TRDJ3, with 13 bases aligning to TRDD3. Germline CDR1 reads GEAIGNYY; CDR2 reads EKD. The CDR3 is 20 amino acids. Trimming cost V 3 bases and J 2 bases; bases outside gene matches: 9. CDR3: CACDDLLGDTRTWDTRQMFF. CDR3 sequence (DNA): TGTGCCTGTGACGACTTACTGGGGGATACGCGGACCTGGGACACCCGACAGATGTTTTTC.

On this clone: One base separates it from a far larger clone, so it is likely a read error. The CDR3 is CACEQLGTVTYPDKLIF. Here the CDR3 DNA reads TGTGCCTGTGAACAACTGGGGACTGTGACGTACCCCGATAAACTCATCTTT. The chain links TRDV2 to TRDJ1; TRDD3 matches 7 bases. V lost 4 bases and J lost 3; bases outside the gene matches: 16. Germline CDR1 reads GEAIGNYY; CDR2 reads EKD. The CDR3 covers 17 residues.

Of note for this clone: TCRdb pairs this DNA with a much larger clone's protein that differs at residue 3, likely a read error; the protein shown was translated from the DNA. The chain has TRDV2 and TRDJ3; 13 bases fit TRDD3. Germline-derived CDR1 and CDR2 are GEAIGNYY and EKD. The CDR3 runs to 18 residues. The DNA of the CDR3 is TGTGCCAGTGATTCGACTGGGGGATACGCCCGGGACACCCGACAGATGTTTTTC. Encoded protein: CASDSTGGYARDTRQMFF.

Concerning this clone: This is likely an artifact of a read error, given a far larger clone one base away. This specimen includes other DNA sequences encoding the same CDR3. This chain links TRDV2 with TRDJ3; 13 nucleotides agree with TRDD3. The CDR3 contains 20 residues. Germline-derived CDR1 and CDR2 are GEAIGNYY and EKD. In DNA form, the CDR3 reads TGTGCCTGTGACGGCTTACTGGGGGATACGCGGACCTGGGATACCCGACAGATGTTTTTC. This sequence encodes CACDGLLGDTRTWDTRQMFF.

The chain is built from TRDV1 and TRDJ1, with TRDD3 as a possible D gene (6 bases). The V end was cut by 2 bases, the J end by 0 bases, with 31 bases between. Germline lookup yields CDR1 TSWWSYY and CDR2 QGS. CDR3 length: 22 amino acids. The CDR3: CALGERTRDTHRRGWYTDKLIF. The CDR3 bases are TGTGCTCTTGGGGAAAGGACACGGGACACTCATAGAAGGGGATGGTACACCGATAAACTCATCTTT.

About this clone: This likely reflects a read error, since a far larger clone is one base away. Other DNA sequences from this sample encode an identical CDR3 as well. The CDR3 nucleotides are TGTGCCTGTGACGGCTTACTGGGGGATACGCGGACTTGGGACACCCGACAGATGTTTTTC. Residues: CACDGLLGDTRTWDTRQMFF. The rearrangement links TRDV2 to TRDJ3; 13 bases agree with TRDD3. Germline loops: CDR1 GEAIGNYY, CDR2 EKD. J gave up 4 bases and V 3 bases, and 11 bases lay outside the gene matches. There are 20 residues in the CDR3.

Details on this clone: A far larger clone is one nucleotide away, so this likely arose from a read error. The chain recombines TRDV1 with TRDJ1; 8 bases are shared with TRDD3. The CDR3 loop spans 13 amino acids. Germline lookup yields CDR1 TSWWSYY and CDR2 QGS. Losses at the gene ends were 9 bases for V and 4 bases for J; bases not matched to a gene: 7. The CDR3 region is CALNRGYIDKLIF. In nucleotides, the CDR3 is TGTGCTCTAAATCGGGGATACATCGATAAACTCATCTTT.

This clone is termed hyperexpanded. The sample holds other DNA sequences that translate to the same CDR3. The V and J genes are TRDV1 and TRDJ1; 13 bases line up with TRDD3. The trim removed 2 bases at V and 7 bases at J, leaving 16 bases unmatched. Germline V gives CDR1 TSWWSYY, CDR2 QGS. The CDR3 spans 19 residues. The CDR3 nucleotides are TGTGCTCTTGGGGAAATTTGGGTACTGGTACTGGGGGATACGACTAAACTCATCTTT. This sequence encodes CALGEIWVLVLGDTTKLIF.

By sample fraction, this clone is hyperexpanded. This chain uses TRDV1 with TRDJ1, with 12 bases matching TRDD3. CDR3 size: 21 residues. Looked up from germline, CDR1 is TSWWSYY and CDR2 is QGS. V was clipped by 1 base and J by 5 bases; unmatched bases: 20. The CDR3: CALGEPLRPVLGDTIEDKLIF. The CDR3 DNA follows: TGTGCTCTTGGGGAACCCCTCCGACCAGTACTGGGGGATACCATTGAGGATAAACTCATCTTT.

A few counts support this clone. Only one base separates this from a far larger clonotype, so it likely reflects a read error. Other DNA sequences in the same sample also yield this CDR3. This chain uses TRDV1 with TRDJ1; D is unresolved. V was trimmed by 0 bases and J by 3 bases, leaving 11 bases between them. The CDR3 consists of 15 residues. The germline CDR1 and CDR2 sequences are TSWWSYY and QGS. The CDR3 sequence is CALGELPCWADKLIF. The CDR3 coding sequence is TGTGCTCTTGGGGAACTCCCCTGTTGGGCCGATAAACTCATCTTT.